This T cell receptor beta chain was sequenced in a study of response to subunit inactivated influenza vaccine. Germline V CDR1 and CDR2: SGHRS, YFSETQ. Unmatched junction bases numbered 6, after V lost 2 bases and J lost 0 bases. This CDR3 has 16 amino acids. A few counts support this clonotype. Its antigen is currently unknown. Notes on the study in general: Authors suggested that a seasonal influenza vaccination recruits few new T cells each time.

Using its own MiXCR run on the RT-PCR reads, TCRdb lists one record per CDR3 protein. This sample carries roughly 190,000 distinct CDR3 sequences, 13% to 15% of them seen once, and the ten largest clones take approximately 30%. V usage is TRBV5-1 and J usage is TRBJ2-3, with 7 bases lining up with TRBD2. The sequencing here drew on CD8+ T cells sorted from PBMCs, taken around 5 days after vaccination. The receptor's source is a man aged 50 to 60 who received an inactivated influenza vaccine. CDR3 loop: CASSLTISGSTDTQYF. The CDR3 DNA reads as TGCGCCAGCAGCTTAACGATTAGCGGGAGCACAGATACGCAGTATTTT.